This T cell receptor (beta chain) was profiled in a study of beta chain features in type 1 diabetes. Regarding the study as a whole: Short templates might get an advantage during PCR, and this would be equal in patients and controls. Moderate but significant shortening of TCRB CDR3s was recorded in all four CD4+ subsets from Type 1 diabetes patients. Fewer insertions but more deletions were seen at VDJ junctions in type 1 diabetes patients.

About this clone: Its target is unknown.

The CDR3 is made up of 17 amino acids. In germline, CDR1 is SGHNT, CDR2 YYREEE (reference sequence). V lost 3 bases and J lost 2; bases outside the gene matches: 7. Of the isolated RNA, all was reverse transcribed, and so the sequenced material was expressed TCRB transcripts. Method: immunoSEQ multiplex PCR; TCRdb's copy keeps in-frame clones and lacks some. The data contain about 700,000 clones, around 15% of them seen just once; the ten biggest clones take up less than 0.025%. The chain uses TRBV5-4 and TRBJ2-6, with TRBD2 matching over 8 bases. This receptor was obtained from a man between 18 and 29 years old with type 1 diabetes. Sequencing was carried out using naive CD4+ T cells from blood. This CDR3 is CASSSKAGAAGANVLTF. CDR3 in DNA: TGTGCCAGCAGCTCGAAAGCGGGGGCGGCTGGGGCCAACGTCCTGACTTTC.